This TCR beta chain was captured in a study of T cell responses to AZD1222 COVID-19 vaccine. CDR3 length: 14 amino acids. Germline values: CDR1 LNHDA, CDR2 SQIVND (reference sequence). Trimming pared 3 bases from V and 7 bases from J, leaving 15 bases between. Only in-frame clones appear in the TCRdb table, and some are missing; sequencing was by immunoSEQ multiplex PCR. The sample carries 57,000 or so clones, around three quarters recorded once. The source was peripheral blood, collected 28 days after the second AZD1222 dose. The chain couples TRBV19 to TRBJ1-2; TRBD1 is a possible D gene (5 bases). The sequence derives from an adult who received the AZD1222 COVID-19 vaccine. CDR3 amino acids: CASSMRGRSSGYTF. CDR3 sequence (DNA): TGTGCCAGTAGTATGAGGGGTCGATCTAGTGGCTACACCTTC.